This T cell receptor (beta chain) was sequenced for a study of cytomegalovirus exposure and HLA in healthy donors. Researchers ran the PCR with 60 Vbeta and 13 Jbeta primers. Repertoires were generated with immunoSEQ multiplex PCR, while TCRdb's copy carries only in-frame clones and drops some. In the table there are about 130,000 clones, around 75% of which are singletons. With 1 base removed from V and 7 bases from J, the gap between germline ends came to 7 bases. Per germline, CDR1 KGHSH and CDR2 LQKENI. The CDR3 has 12 amino acids. Source material: PBMCs. The chain joins TRBV18 to TRBJ1-1; D is unresolved. This TCR was sampled from a man aged 25-45 years in good health and CMV-seronegative. CDR3 DNA: TGTGCCAGCTCACCACGTTCTTTTGAAGCTTTCTTT. Translating gives CASSPRSFEAFF.